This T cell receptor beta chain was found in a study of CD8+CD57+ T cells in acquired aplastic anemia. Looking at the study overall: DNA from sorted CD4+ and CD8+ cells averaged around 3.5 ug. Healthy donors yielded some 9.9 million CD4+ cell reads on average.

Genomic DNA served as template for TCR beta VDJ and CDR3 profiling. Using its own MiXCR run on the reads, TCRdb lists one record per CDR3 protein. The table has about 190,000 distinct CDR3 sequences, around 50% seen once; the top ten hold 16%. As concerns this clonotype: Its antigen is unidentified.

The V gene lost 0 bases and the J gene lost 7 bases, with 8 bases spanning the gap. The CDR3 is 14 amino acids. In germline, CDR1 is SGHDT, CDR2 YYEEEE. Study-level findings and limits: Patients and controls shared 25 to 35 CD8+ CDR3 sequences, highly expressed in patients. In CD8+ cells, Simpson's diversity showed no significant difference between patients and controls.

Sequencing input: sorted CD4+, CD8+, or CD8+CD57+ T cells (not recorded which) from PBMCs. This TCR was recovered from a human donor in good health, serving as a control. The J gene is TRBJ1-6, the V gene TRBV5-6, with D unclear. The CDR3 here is CASSLVRTNSPLHF. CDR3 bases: TGTGCCAGCAGCTTGGTTAGGACGAATTCACCCCTCCACTTT.